These 32 T cell receptor beta chains originate from one sample sequenced in a study of chemoradiotherapy in HPV16-positive cancers. Libraries were prepared by immunoSEQ multiplex PCR; TCRdb keeps only in-frame clonotypes and omits some of them. The sample lists about 9,700 clones; around 90% were seen once. The sequencing used blood, collected from a patient who underwent chemoradiotherapy. The receptors here all came from a human donor with HPV-associated anogenital cancer.

V is TRBV12-5 and J is TRBJ1-5, with D possibly TRBD1 on 6 matching bases. Germline V gives CDR1 LGHNT, CDR2 FRNRAP. Trimming pared 7 bases from V and 2 bases from J, leaving 9 bases between. There are 13 residues in the CDR3. The chain's CDR3 is CASAWTGNQPQHF. DNA for the CDR3: TGTGCTAGTGCCTGGACAGGCAATCAGCCCCAGCATTTT.

The genes are TRBV5-1 and TRBJ2-3; no clear D gene. V gave up 0 bases and J gave up 2 bases, with 4 bases separating them. The CDR3 is made up of 13 amino acids. CDR1 and CDR2 (germline): SGHRS, YFSETQ. This CDR3 is CASSLAATDTQYF. CDR3 coding DNA: TGCGCCAGCAGCTTGGCGGCCACAGATACGCAGTATTTT.

This chain connects TRBV6-6 to TRBJ1-5, with 7 bases identical to TRBD1. Germline-derived CDR1 and CDR2 are MNHNY and SVGAGI (reference sequence). V was clipped by 0 bases and J by 7 bases; unmatched bases: 3. This CDR3 has 14 residues. Written as DNA, the CDR3 is TGTGCCAGCAGTTACTCTGAACAGGGGCAGCCCCAGCATTTT. Its translation: CASSYSEQGQPQHF.

The V call is TRBV18, the J call TRBJ2-5; TRBD1 agrees at 10 bases. With 3 bases clipped from V and 3 bases from J, the junction kept 10 bases outside the gene matches. This CDR3 has 17 amino acids. Per the germline V gene, CDR1 is KGHSH and CDR2 is LQKENI. CDR3 sequence (DNA): TGTGCCAGCTCACCGGGGTTGGCCGGGACAGGGGAAGAGACCCAGTACTTC. It yields the protein CASSPGLAGTGEETQYF.

In DNA, the CDR3 is TGCGCCAGCAGCTTGGGGGCAGGGGGCTTAGCTAATGAAAAACTGTTTTTT. This translates into CASSLGAGGLANEKLFF. The chain has TRBV5-1 and TRBJ1-4; 8 bases match TRBD1. Trimming took 0 bases from V and 3 from J; bases not matched to a gene: 7. Germline V lookup: CDR1 SGHRS, CDR2 YFSETQ. The length of the CDR3 is 17 residues.

This clone was counted a few times. The chain carries TRBV7-9 and TRBJ2-3; no definite D call. Trimming removed 1 base at V and 0 bases at J, with 5 bases between. The CDR3 consists of 14 residues. Germline CDR1 SEHNR, CDR2 FQNEAQ (reference sequence). The DNA for the CDR3 is TGTGCCAGCAGCTTAGAAGACAGCACAGATACGCAGTATTTT. The encoded protein is CASSLEDSTDTQYF.

This clone was seen only a few times. This chain uses TRBV7-2 with TRBJ2-5; the D gene is possibly TRBD1 (6 bases). CDR1 SGHTA and CDR2 FQGNSA come from the germline V gene. This CDR3 has 16 amino acids. V gave up 0 bases and J gave up 4 bases, with 15 bases separating them. CDR3 nucleotides: TGTGCCAGCAGCTTAGCGTCTCAGGGGATAGGAGAGACCCAGTACTTC. Encoded protein: CASSLASQGIGETQYF.

The J gene is TRBJ2-7, the V gene TRBV2, with TRBD2 identical over 12 bases. The CDR3 has 19 amino acids. Germline assignment: CDR1 SNHLY and CDR2 FYNNEI. V gave up 2 bases and J gave up 2 bases; unmatched junction bases: 13. The CDR3 DNA reads TGTGCCAGCAGTGAACGAGGACTAGCGGGGATAGGTGGGGCCTACGAGCAGTACGTC. It codes for CASSERGLAGIGGAYEQYV.

The V and J genes are TRBV5-1 and TRBJ2-7; no reliable D call. Germline V gene lookup returns CDR1 SGHRS and CDR2 YFSETQ. CDR3 size: 13 residues. Trimming removed 0 bases from V and 2 bases from J, with 6 bases in between. This CDR3 is CASSLGEAYEQYV. CDR3 in DNA: TGCGCCAGCAGCTTGGGAGAAGCCTACGAGCAGTACGTC.

This chain joins TRBV29-1 and TRBJ1-2; 9 bases map to TRBD1. The CDR3 is 17 residues long. Germline V gene sequence: CDR1 SQVTM, CDR2 ANQGSEA. The J segment lost 5 bases and the V segment lost 1 base, leaving 14 bases of the junction unmatched. Here the CDR3 DNA reads TGCAGCGTTGAAGGGCCGGGACAGGGACTCCCCGAATATGGCTACACCTTC. As protein: CSVEGPGQGLPEYGYTF.

J is TRBJ2-1 and V is TRBV7-6; D is possibly TRBD2 (5 bases). The CDR3 covers 14 residues. Trimming took off 5 bases at V and 5 bases at J, with 13 bases between the two ends. From germline, CDR1 is SGHVS and CDR2 FNYEAQ. In DNA form, the CDR3 reads TGTGCCAGCAGCCGAGACTACCCAAACAATGAGCAGTTCTTC. Amino acid sequence: CASSRDYPNNEQFF.

The V gene is TRBV29-1, the J gene TRBJ1-1; D might be TRBD1 (5 bases). The CDR3 spans 17 residues. Germline CDR1 SQVTM, CDR2 ANQGSEA. V was trimmed by 1 base and J by 0 bases, leaving 18 bases between them. CDR3 sequence: CSVEGQTVNLMNTEAFF. CDR3 sequence (DNA): TGCAGCGTTGAAGGACAGACTGTTAACCTCATGAACACTGAAGCTTTCTTT.

The J gene is TRBJ1-5, the V gene TRBV6-1; D is unresolved. The ends were cut back, 1 base at V and 0 bases at J, with 16 bases in the middle. In germline, CDR1 is MNHNS, CDR2 SASEGT. The CDR3 runs 18 residues. Written as DNA, the CDR3 is TGTGCCAGCAGTGAAGGTCGAACCTCACGCGCTAGCAATCAGCCCCAGCATTTT. Its protein product is CASSEGRTSRASNQPQHF.

The chain combines TRBV2 with TRBJ1-5; no clear D gene. Germline V gives CDR1 SNHLY, CDR2 FYNNEI. Trimming removed 5 bases at V and 7 bases at J, with 18 bases between. The CDR3 loop spans 15 amino acids. For the CDR3, the DNA is TGTGCCAGCAGTTCCCGGCCCCTCCGCAGCCAGCCCCAGCATTTT. It encodes CASSSRPLRSQPQHF.

The count of this clone is one. The chain carries TRBV5-1 and TRBJ2-3, with no clear D. Trimming took 4 bases from V and 1 from J, leaving 13 bases between them. Germline V gives CDR1 SGHRS, CDR2 YFSETQ. The CDR3 runs 15 residues. The CDR3 is CASSLRNLGTDTQYF. The CDR3, as DNA: TGCGCCAGCAGCCTTAGGAACCTCGGCACAGATACGCAGTATTTT.

V and J are TRBV5-1 and TRBJ1-2, with unresolved D. V was cut by 0 bases and J by 4 bases, with 4 bases left in between. The CDR3 is 12 residues long. The germline V gene encodes CDR1 SGHRS and CDR2 YFSETQ. The CDR3 protein is CASSLDGYGYTF. Written as DNA, the CDR3 is TGCGCCAGCAGCTTGGACGGCTATGGCTACACCTTC.

This chain uses TRBV6-5 with TRBJ2-7; D gene unclear. The CDR3 loop spans 14 amino acids. Trimming removed 2 bases from V and 1 base from J, with 9 bases in between. CDR1 is MNHEY, CDR2 SVGAGI, per germline. CDR3 in DNA: TGTGCCAGCAGTTACCAAGACGGGTCCTACGAGCAGTACTTC. This translates into CASSYQDGSYEQYF.

V and J are TRBV9 and TRBJ1-1; 8 bases are shared with TRBD1. The CDR3 has 16 residues. Germline values: CDR1 SGDLS, CDR2 YYNGEE. V dropped 2 bases and J dropped 0; count of bases not matched to a gene: 6. CDR3 sequence reads: CASSVGAGGVNTEAFF. The CDR3, as DNA: TGTGCCAGCAGCGTGGGAGCAGGGGGCGTGAACACTGAAGCTTTCTTT.

This sequence joins TRBV6-1 and TRBJ1-2, with D unclear. The CDR3 sequence is 14 residues long. Trimming took 5 bases from V and 5 from J, leaving 15 bases between them. In germline, CDR1 is MNHNS, CDR2 SASEGT. The CDR3 here is CASSPLSRDYGYTF. The CDR3 nucleotides read TGTGCCAGCAGTCCTCTATCGAGGGATTATGGCTACACCTTC.

The chain employs TRBV5-1 and TRBJ2-3; 7 nucleotides match TRBD2. Looked up from germline, CDR1 is SGHRS and CDR2 is YFSETQ. With V trimmed by 5 bases and J by 5 bases, 5 bases remained unmatched. This CDR3 is built from 13 residues. CDR3 nucleotide sequence: TGCGCCAGCAGTCTGGGGGAGGGAGATACGCAGTATTTT. As protein: CASSLGEGDTQYF.

This clone was observed a single time. The chain carries TRBV5-4 and TRBJ1-6; no definite D call. The length of the CDR3 is 16 residues. The germline V and J ends were trimmed by 0 bases and 3 bases, with 10 bases remaining between them. Germline V lookup: CDR1 SGHNT, CDR2 YYREEE (reference sequence). CDR3 protein: CASSLARGNYNSPLHF. The CDR3 region has the DNA TGTGCCAGCAGCTTGGCCCGCGGAAACTATAATTCACCCCTCCACTTT. The full variable domain, in which reference TRBV5-4 and TRBJ1-6 provide the parts outside the CDR3, is ETGVTQSPTHLIKTRGQQVTLRCSSQSGHNTVSWYQQALGQGPQFIFQYYREEENGRGNFPPRFSGLQFPNYSSELNVNALELDDSALYLCASSLARGNYNSPLHFGNGTRLTVT.

This clone showed up just a few times. The chain couples TRBV2 to TRBJ1-6; a possible D gene is TRBD1 (5 bases). The CDR3 totals 10 residues. Per germline, CDR1 SNHLY and CDR2 FYNNEI. The ends were cut back, 6 bases at V and 18 bases at J, with 12 bases in the middle. The CDR3 DNA reads as TGTGCCAGCAGGGGGACCTCGGCCCACTTT. This sequence encodes CASRGTSAHF.

The chain is built from TRBV18 and TRBJ1-1, with D maybe TRBD1 (6 bases). This CDR3 contains 14 residues. Trimming shortened V by 4 bases and J by 5 bases, and 14 bases separated the two germline ends. Per the germline V gene, CDR1 is KGHSH and CDR2 is LQKENI. CDR3 in amino acids: CASSQPTGTTEAFF. The CDR3 DNA reads TGTGCCAGCTCACAACCAACAGGGACAACTGAAGCTTTCTTT.

The V gene is TRBV15, the J gene TRBJ1-1, with 7 positions matching TRBD1. Per germline, CDR1 LNHNV and CDR2 YYDKDF (reference sequence). The CDR3 length is 17 residues. V dropped 2 bases and J dropped 0; count of bases not matched to a gene: 9. The CDR3 DNA reads TGTGCCACCAGCAGAAGCAGGGGGTTTTTCATGAACACTGAAGCTTTCTTT. The encoded protein is CATSRSRGFFMNTEAFF.

This chain links TRBV11-2 with TRBJ2-1, with D perhaps TRBD1 (6 bases). The germline gives CDR1 SGHAT, CDR2 FQNNGV. This CDR3 is built from 14 residues. Trimming stripped 1 base from V and 8 bases from J, with 12 bases between. The CDR3: CASSLGRGHDEQFF. For the CDR3, the DNA is TGTGCCAGCAGCTTAGGTAGGGGACACGATGAGCAGTTCTTC.

The chain is built from TRBV6-1 and TRBJ1-2; 10 bases fit TRBD1. The J segment lost 7 bases and the V segment lost 6 bases, leaving 8 bases of the junction unmatched. This CDR3 contains 14 residues. Germline V lookup: CDR1 MNHNS, CDR2 SASEGT. The CDR3 bases are TGTGCCAGCAGCCACTGGACAGGGGGTACTGGCTACACCTTC. The encoded protein is CASSHWTGGTGYTF.

The chain recombines TRBV29-1 with TRBJ2-1; TRBD2 matches at 11 bases. The V and J ends lost 8 bases and 5 bases, in that order; junction bases with no gene match: 8. The CDR3 sequence is 14 residues long. Looked up from germline, CDR1 is SQVTM and CDR2 is ANQGSEA. The CDR3 loop is CSSQEGLADNEQFF. Written as DNA, the CDR3 is TGCAGCTCCCAGGAGGGACTAGCGGACAATGAGCAGTTCTTC.

The chain employs TRBV12-5 and TRBJ2-7; D gene unclear. The CDR3 runs 11 residues. Germline V gene sequence: CDR1 LGHNT, CDR2 FRNRAP. V gave up 5 bases and J gave up 4 bases, with 6 bases separating them. CDR3 nucleotides: TGTGCTAGTGGTGTCAAATACGAGCAGTACTTC. This codes for CASGVKYEQYF.

This sequence joins TRBV30 and TRBJ2-7; maybe TRBD2 (6 bases). Germline CDR1 reads GTSNPN; CDR2 reads SVGIG (reference sequence). The germline V and J ends were trimmed by 4 bases and 0 bases, with 10 bases remaining between them. This CDR3 is 13 amino acids long. This CDR3 is CAWTAGTSYEQYF. The CDR3 DNA sequence: TGTGCCTGGACGGCGGGGACCTCCTACGAGCAGTACTTC.

V and J are TRBV7-6 and TRBJ2-7, with D perhaps given as TRBD1 or TRBD2 (6 bases each). The germline V and J ends were trimmed by 6 bases and 3 bases, with 24 bases remaining between them. Germline lookup yields CDR1 SGHVS and CDR2 FNYEAQ. The CDR3 length is 17 residues. CDR3 in DNA: TGTGCCAGCAGTCGACTCCCCCGGGGGCCCTACAACTACGAGCAGTACGTC. Encoded protein: CASSRLPRGPYNYEQYV.

The chain combines TRBV18 with TRBJ2-1; tentative D call: TRBD1 (5 bases). CDR1 is KGHSH, CDR2 LQKENI, per germline. The CDR3 loop spans 13 amino acids. Between the trimmed V and J ends, which lost 2 bases and 3 bases, there was a span of 5 bases. The CDR3 DNA sequence: TGTGCCAGCTCACCAGACAGCTACAATGAGCAGTTCTTC. Protein product: CASSPDSYNEQFF.

The chain recombines TRBV30 with TRBJ2-3; D is unclear. CDR1 and CDR2 (germline): GTSNPN, SVGIG (reference sequence). This CDR3 contains 14 residues. V lost 1 base, J lost 2 bases, and 10 bases lay in between. The CDR3 region is CAWSASAPTDTQYF. CDR3 bases: TGTGCCTGGAGTGCGAGCGCACCCACAGATACGCAGTATTTT.